These T cell receptor beta chains were read from a single sample in a study of shared clonotypes between healthy human individuals. Libraries were prepared by immunoSEQ multiplex PCR; TCRdb keeps only in-frame clonotypes and omits some of them. The sample contains 2 million to 2.5 million clones, approximately 93% of which appear only once. Specimen: naive CD4+ T cells from PBMCs. The receptor set was obtained from a man aged 18-30 years in good health. Some clones in this sample may be carry-over from other donors' samples. CDR3s include the opening cysteine and the closing phenylalanine or tryptophan. D genes are given only for firm matches. Part of the rows lack a size; the others show once, few, many or a class for expanded clones.

J gene: TRBJ2-1; CDR3 length: 16; clone size: -; D gene: -; V gene: TRBV7-2; CDR3 DNA: TGTGCCAGCAGCATAAGCTATGGCCTTAGGGTTCCTGAGCAGTTCTTC; CDR3 protein: CASSISYGLRVPEQFF
J gene: TRBJ2-7; CDR3 length: 12; clone size: -; D gene: -; V gene: TRBV28; CDR3 DNA: TGTGCCAGCAGTTTAATGAGCTACGAGCAGTACTTC; CDR3 protein: CASSLMSYEQYF
J gene: TRBJ2-5; CDR3 length: 17; clone size: -; D gene: TRBD2; V gene: TRBV5-1; CDR3 DNA: TGCGCCAGCAGCCCGGGACTAGCGGCACCCGCACAAGAGACCCAGTACTTC; CDR3 protein: CASSPGLAAPAQETQYF
J gene: TRBJ1-2; CDR3 length: 12; clone size: -; D gene: -; V gene: TRBV28; CDR3 DNA: TGTGCCAGCAGTCGGCAAACAGGGAGCTACACCTTC; CDR3 protein: CASSRQTGSYTF
J gene: TRBJ1-3; CDR3 length: 15; clone size: -; D gene: -; V gene: TRBV28; CDR3 DNA: TGTGCCAGCAGCAGGGGACGGTCCTCTGGAAACACCATATATTTT; CDR3 protein: CASSRGRSSGNTIYF
J gene: TRBJ2-7; CDR3 length: 15; clone size: -; D gene: TRBD2; V gene: TRBV27; CDR3 DNA: TGTGCCAGCAGTTTCGTAGCGGGAGGCTCCTACGAGCAGTACTTC; CDR3 protein: CASSFVAGGSYEQYF
J gene: TRBJ2-7; CDR3 length: 17; clone size: -; D gene: TRBD1; V gene: TRBV28; CDR3 DNA: TGTGCCAGCAGCTCCGGGACAGGCGGCAGACAAGGGTACGAGCAGTACTTC; CDR3 protein: CASSSGTGGRQGYEQYF
J gene: TRBJ1-5; CDR3 length: 19; clone size: -; D gene: -; V gene: TRBV21-1; CDR3 DNA: TGTGCCAGCAGCAAAAGCTGCTACGGGGGTACACTTAGCAATCAGCCCCAGCATTTT; CDR3 protein: CASSKSCYGGTLSNQPQHF
J gene: TRBJ2-6; CDR3 length: 18; clone size: -; D gene: -; V gene: TRBV19; CDR3 DNA: TGTGCCAGTAGGGATGGGGGCAGGCAGAACTCTGGGGCCAACGTCCTGACTTTC; CDR3 protein: CASRDGGRQNSGANVLTF
J gene: TRBJ1-5; CDR3 length: 16; clone size: -; D gene: TRBD1; V gene: TRBV19; CDR3 DNA: TGTGCCAGTAGAACAACCCGGACAGGGAGCAATCAGCCCCAGCATTTT; CDR3 protein: CASRTTRTGSNQPQHF
J gene: TRBJ1-2; CDR3 length: 15; clone size: -; D gene: -; V gene: TRBV21-1; CDR3 DNA: TGTGCCAGCAGCAAAGAGGGCCGAGGGGGGCATGGCTACACCTTC; CDR3 protein: CASSKEGRGGHGYTF
J gene: TRBJ1-5; CDR3 length: 14; clone size: once; D gene: -; V gene: TRBV7-2; CDR3 DNA: TGTGCCAGCAGCCCAGGACAGAGAAATCAGCCCCAGCATTTT; CDR3 protein: CASSPGQRNQPQHF
J gene: TRBJ1-1; CDR3 length: 14; clone size: -; D gene: -; V gene: TRBV6-1; CDR3 DNA: TGTGCCAGCAGTGAAAATACAGGGTCGGCTGAAGCTTTCTTT; CDR3 protein: CASSENTGSAEAFF
J gene: TRBJ1-3; CDR3 length: 17; clone size: -; D gene: TRBD1; V gene: TRBV18; CDR3 DNA: TGTGCCAGCTCACCACGGGAGACAGGGGAATTTGGAAACACCATATATTTT; CDR3 protein: CASSPRETGEFGNTIYF
J gene: TRBJ1-2; CDR3 length: 13; clone size: -; D gene: TRBD1; V gene: TRBV28; CDR3 DNA: TGTGCCAGCAGTTCCCGGGACAGCGCCGGCTACACCTTC; CDR3 protein: CASSSRDSAGYTF
J gene: TRBJ1-5; CDR3 length: 14; clone size: once; D gene: TRBD1; V gene: TRBV5-6; CDR3 DNA: TGTGCCAGCAGCCTCCTGGACAGGGGGGGACCCCAGCATTTT; CDR3 protein: CASSLLDRGGPQHF
J gene: TRBJ2-3; CDR3 length: 18; clone size: -; D gene: TRBD2; V gene: TRBV6-4; CDR3 DNA: TGTGCCAGCAGTGACCGAAAACTAGCGGGGGACAGCACAGATACGCAGTATTTT; CDR3 protein: CASSDRKLAGDSTDTQYF
J gene: TRBJ1-3; CDR3 length: 18; clone size: -; D gene: -; V gene: TRBV4-1; CDR3 DNA: TGCGCCAGCAGCCAAGATCCCGGGACAATCAGTCCTGGAAACACCATATATTTT; CDR3 protein: CASSQDPGTISPGNTIYF
J gene: TRBJ1-1; CDR3 length: 12; clone size: few; D gene: -; V gene: TRBV9; CDR3 DNA: TGTGCCAGCAGCGTAGCCGGGACTGAAGCTTTCTTT; CDR3 protein: CASSVAGTEAFF
J gene: TRBJ1-5; CDR3 length: 16; clone size: -; D gene: -; V gene: TRBV28; CDR3 DNA: TGTGCCAGCAGTTTATTGGCAGGGGCCTCGGGTCAGCCCCAGCATTTT; CDR3 protein: CASSLLAGASGQPQHF
J gene: TRBJ2-1; CDR3 length: 14; clone size: -; D gene: -; V gene: TRBV11-2; CDR3 DNA: TGTGCCAGCAGCTTACTATGGGCTAACAATGAGCAGTTCTTC; CDR3 protein: CASSLLWANNEQFF
J gene: TRBJ2-3; CDR3 length: 18; clone size: -; D gene: TRBD2; V gene: TRBV7-3; CDR3 DNA: TGTGCCAGCAGCTTACTAGGGACTAGCGGGAGAAAGACAGATACGCAGTATTTT; CDR3 protein: CASSLLGTSGRKTDTQYF
J gene: TRBJ2-7; CDR3 length: 12; clone size: -; D gene: TRBD1; V gene: TRBV28; CDR3 DNA: TGTGCCAGCACTACGACAGGGAACGAGCAGTACTTC; CDR3 protein: CASTTTGNEQYF
J gene: TRBJ1-2; CDR3 length: 15; clone size: -; D gene: TRBD1; V gene: TRBV6-6; CDR3 DNA: TGTGCCAGCAGTTACCAGACAGGGCCTAACTATGGCTACACCTTC; CDR3 protein: CASSYQTGPNYGYTF
J gene: TRBJ2-1; CDR3 length: 14; clone size: -; D gene: -; V gene: TRBV7-3; CDR3 DNA: TGTGCCAGCAGCCTGCTAGGAGGAGGGAATGAGCAGTTCTTC; CDR3 protein: CASSLLGGGNEQFF
J gene: TRBJ2-3; CDR3 length: 16; clone size: once; D gene: TRBD1; V gene: TRBV6-1; CDR3 DNA: TGTGCCAGCAGTGTCGGGTACGGGACAGGGCCCGATACGCAGTATTTT; CDR3 protein: CASSVGYGTGPDTQYF
J gene: TRBJ1-1; CDR3 length: 14; clone size: -; D gene: -; V gene: TRBV6-5; CDR3 DNA: TGTGCCAGCTCGCGCGGGAGACTGAACACTGAAGCTTTCTTT; CDR3 protein: CASSRGRLNTEAFF
J gene: TRBJ2-7; CDR3 length: 14; clone size: -; D gene: TRBD1; V gene: TRBV10-3; CDR3 DNA: TGTGCCATCAGGAGGACAGGGAACTACTACGAGCAGTACTTC; CDR3 protein: CAIRRTGNYYEQYF
J gene: TRBJ2-1; CDR3 length: 12; clone size: -; D gene: -; V gene: TRBV7-9; CDR3 DNA: TGTGCCAGCAGCTTAGTGGCCAATGAGCAGTTCTTC; CDR3 protein: CASSLVANEQFF
J gene: TRBJ2-7; CDR3 length: 11; clone size: -; D gene: -; V gene: TRBV6-5; CDR3 DNA: TGTGCCAGCTCGGGGGCGAAAGAGCAGTACTTC; CDR3 protein: CASSGAKEQYF
J gene: TRBJ2-3; CDR3 length: 14; clone size: -; D gene: TRBD2; V gene: TRBV7-9; CDR3 DNA: TGTGCCAGCAGCAATGGACTAGCCACAGATACGCAGTATTTT; CDR3 protein: CASSNGLATDTQYF
J gene: TRBJ2-1; CDR3 length: 16; clone size: -; D gene: TRBD2; V gene: TRBV7-9; CDR3 DNA: TGTGCCAGCAGCGAAGACGCTAGCGGGAGGTTTCTTGAGCAGTTCTTC; CDR3 protein: CASSEDASGRFLEQFF
J gene: TRBJ2-1; CDR3 length: 14; clone size: -; D gene: -; V gene: TRBV18; CDR3 DNA: TGTGCCAGCTCACCCCCGGGAGTGACAAGGAAGCAGTTCTTC; CDR3 protein: CASSPPGVTRKQFF
J gene: TRBJ2-1; CDR3 length: 16; clone size: -; D gene: TRBD2; V gene: TRBV18; CDR3 DNA: TGTGCCAGCTCACCAACTCTAGCGGGAGGGTTCAATGAGCAGTTCTTC; CDR3 protein: CASSPTLAGGFNEQFF
J gene: TRBJ2-7; CDR3 length: 13; clone size: -; D gene: -; V gene: TRBV5-1; CDR3 DNA: TGCGCCAGCAGCTTGTCACAGGCCTACGAGCAGTACTTC; CDR3 protein: CASSLSQAYEQYF
J gene: TRBJ2-3; CDR3 length: 12; clone size: -; D gene: -; V gene: TRBV7-2; CDR3 DNA: TGTGCCAGCACTATTCGCACAGATACGCAGTATTTT; CDR3 protein: CASTIRTDTQYF
J gene: TRBJ1-5; CDR3 length: 14; clone size: -; D gene: -; V gene: TRBV7-2; CDR3 DNA: TGTGCCAGCAGCTCAATGTTACGGGGTCAGCCCCAGCATTTT; CDR3 protein: CASSSMLRGQPQHF
J gene: TRBJ1-1; CDR3 length: 16; clone size: -; D gene: TRBD1; V gene: TRBV7-2; CDR3 DNA: TGTGCCAGCAGCCAAGGGGACAGTCGCATGAACACTGAAGCTTTCTTT; CDR3 protein: CASSQGDSRMNTEAFF
J gene: TRBJ2-5; CDR3 length: 14; clone size: -; D gene: -; V gene: TRBV25-1; CDR3 DNA: TGTGCCAGCAGTGAATCTGATAGGGGAGAGACCCAGTACTTC; CDR3 protein: CASSESDRGETQYF
J gene: TRBJ2-7; CDR3 length: 15; clone size: -; D gene: -; V gene: TRBV25-1; CDR3 DNA: TGTGCCAGCAGTGAATATTCAGGGACCTCCTACGAGCAGTACTTC; CDR3 protein: CASSEYSGTSYEQYF
J gene: TRBJ1-2; CDR3 length: 13; clone size: -; D gene: -; V gene: TRBV7-3; CDR3 DNA: TGTGCCAGCAGCTTTGGCGGGGGCTATGGCTACACCTTC; CDR3 protein: CASSFGGGYGYTF
J gene: TRBJ1-1; CDR3 length: 16; clone size: -; D gene: -; V gene: TRBV7-9; CDR3 DNA: TGTGCCAGCACCCGGGGGGGCCCCGGCCTGAACACTGAAGCTTTCTTT; CDR3 protein: CASTRGGPGLNTEAFF
J gene: TRBJ2-7; CDR3 length: 15; clone size: -; D gene: TRBD1; V gene: TRBV6-1; CDR3 DNA: TGTGCCAGCAGTGAACAATCGGGACAGGGCTACGAGCAGTACTTC; CDR3 protein: CASSEQSGQGYEQYF
J gene: TRBJ2-7; CDR3 length: 15; clone size: -; D gene: TRBD1; V gene: TRBV7-3; CDR3 DNA: TGTGCCAGCAGCAGACAGAACAGGGGCCTGGACGAGCAGTACTTC; CDR3 protein: CASSRQNRGLDEQYF
J gene: TRBJ2-7; CDR3 length: 14; clone size: once; D gene: -; V gene: TRBV6-1; CDR3 DNA: TGTGCCAGCAGTGGGGCAGGTACCACCTACGAGCAGTACTTC; CDR3 protein: CASSGAGTTYEQYF
J gene: TRBJ2-3; CDR3 length: 17; clone size: -; D gene: -; V gene: TRBV28; CDR3 DNA: TGTGCCAGCAGTTTTTCAGTTAGGAGGGGGGGTACAGATACGCAGTATTTT; CDR3 protein: CASSFSVRRGGTDTQYF
J gene: TRBJ2-1; CDR3 length: 15; clone size: -; D gene: -; V gene: TRBV4-2; CDR3 DNA: TGTGCCAGCAGCCAAGCAGGGGGGGCCTACAATGAGCAGTTCTTC; CDR3 protein: CASSQAGGAYNEQFF
J gene: TRBJ2-7; CDR3 length: 14; clone size: -; D gene: -; V gene: TRBV25-1; CDR3 DNA: TGTGCCAGCAGTGGTCAGGGTAAATTCTACGAGCAGTACTTC; CDR3 protein: CASSGQGKFYEQYF
J gene: TRBJ2-7; CDR3 length: 15; clone size: -; D gene: TRBD1; V gene: TRBV6-6; CDR3 DNA: TGTGCCAGCAGTTACTGGGGACAGGAGGGCGGCGAGCAGTACTTC; CDR3 protein: CASSYWGQEGGEQYF
J gene: TRBJ2-7; CDR3 length: 13; clone size: -; D gene: -; V gene: TRBV28; CDR3 DNA: TGTGCCAGCAGTTATAAGGGGTGGTACGAGCAGTACTTC; CDR3 protein: CASSYKGWYEQYF
J gene: TRBJ2-5; CDR3 length: 16; clone size: -; D gene: TRBD1; V gene: TRBV7-3; CDR3 DNA: TGTGCCAGCAGGAGAAAGGGGACAGGAGGAGTGGAGACCCAGTACTTC; CDR3 protein: CASRRKGTGGVETQYF
J gene: TRBJ2-3; CDR3 length: 15; clone size: -; D gene: TRBD2; V gene: TRBV7-2; CDR3 DNA: TGTGCCAGCAGTCATGTCCTAGCGGGGAGTGATACGCAGTATTTT; CDR3 protein: CASSHVLAGSDTQYF